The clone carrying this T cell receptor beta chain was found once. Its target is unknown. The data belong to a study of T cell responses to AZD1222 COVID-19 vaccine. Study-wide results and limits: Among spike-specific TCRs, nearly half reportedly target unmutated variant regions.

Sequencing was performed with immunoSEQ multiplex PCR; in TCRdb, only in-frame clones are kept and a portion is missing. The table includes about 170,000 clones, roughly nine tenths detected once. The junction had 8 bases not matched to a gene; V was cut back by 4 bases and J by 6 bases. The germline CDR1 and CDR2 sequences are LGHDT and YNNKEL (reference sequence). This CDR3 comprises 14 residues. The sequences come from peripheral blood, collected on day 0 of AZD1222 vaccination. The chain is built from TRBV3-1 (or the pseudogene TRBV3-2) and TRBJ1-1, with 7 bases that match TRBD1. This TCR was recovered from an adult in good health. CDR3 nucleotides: TGTGCCAGCAGCCTTATAGGACAGGCGGCTGAAGCTTTCTTT. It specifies CASSLIGQAAEAFF.